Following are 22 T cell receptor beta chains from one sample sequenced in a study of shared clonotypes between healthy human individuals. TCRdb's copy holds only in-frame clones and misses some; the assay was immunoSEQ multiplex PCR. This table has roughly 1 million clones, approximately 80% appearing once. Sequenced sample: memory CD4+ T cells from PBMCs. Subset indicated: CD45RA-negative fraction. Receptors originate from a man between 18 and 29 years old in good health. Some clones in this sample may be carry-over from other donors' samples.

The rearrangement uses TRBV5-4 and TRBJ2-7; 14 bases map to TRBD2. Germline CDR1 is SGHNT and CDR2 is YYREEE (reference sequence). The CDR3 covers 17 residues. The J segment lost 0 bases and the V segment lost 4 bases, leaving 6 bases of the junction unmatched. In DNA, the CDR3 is TGTGCCAGCAGCCCGACTAGCGGGAGGGGGCCCTCCTACGAGCAGTACTTC. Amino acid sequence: CASSPTSGRGPSYEQYF.

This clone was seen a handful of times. CDR3 in amino acids: CASSFVRRNTEAFF. CDR3 sequence (DNA): TGTGCCAGCAGTTTCGTCAGGAGGAACACTGAAGCTTTCTTT. The chain couples TRBV28 to TRBJ1-1; D is unresolved. CDR1 is MDHEN and CDR2 is SYDVKM in the germline V gene. The V end was cut by 3 bases, the J end by 1 base, with 9 bases between. CDR3 size: 14 residues.

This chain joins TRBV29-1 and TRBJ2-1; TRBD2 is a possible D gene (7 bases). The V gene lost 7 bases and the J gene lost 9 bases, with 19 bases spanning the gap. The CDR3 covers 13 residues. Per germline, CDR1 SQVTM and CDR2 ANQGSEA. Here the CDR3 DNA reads TGCAGCGGCAAAACGTACAGGGAGGGTGAGCAGTTCTTC. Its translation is CSGKTYREGEQFF.

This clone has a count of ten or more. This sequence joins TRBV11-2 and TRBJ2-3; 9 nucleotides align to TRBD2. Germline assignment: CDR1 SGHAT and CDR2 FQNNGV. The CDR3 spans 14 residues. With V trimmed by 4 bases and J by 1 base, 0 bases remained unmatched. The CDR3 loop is CASSWTSGTDTQYF. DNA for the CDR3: TGTGCCAGCAGCTGGACTAGCGGCACAGATACGCAGTATTTT.

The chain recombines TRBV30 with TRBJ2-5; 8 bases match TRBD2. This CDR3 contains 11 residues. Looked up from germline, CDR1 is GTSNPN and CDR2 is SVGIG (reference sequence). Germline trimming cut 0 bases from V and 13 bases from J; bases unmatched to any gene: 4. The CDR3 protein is CAWSVGGDLYF. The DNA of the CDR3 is TGTGCCTGGAGTGTCGGGGGGGATCTGTACTTC.

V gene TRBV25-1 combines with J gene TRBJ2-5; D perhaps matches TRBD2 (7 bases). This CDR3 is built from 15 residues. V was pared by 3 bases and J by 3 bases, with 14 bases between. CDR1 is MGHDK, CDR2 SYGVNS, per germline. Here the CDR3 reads CASSDYGGLEETQYF. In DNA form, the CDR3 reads TGTGCCAGCAGTGACTACGGGGGGCTAGAAGAGACCCAGTACTTC.

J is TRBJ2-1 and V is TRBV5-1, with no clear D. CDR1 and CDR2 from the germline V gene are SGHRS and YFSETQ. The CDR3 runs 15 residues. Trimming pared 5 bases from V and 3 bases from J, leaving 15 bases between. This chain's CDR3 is CASRQFQAGYNEQFF. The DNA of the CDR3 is TGCGCCAGCAGGCAATTTCAGGCCGGCTACAATGAGCAGTTCTTC.

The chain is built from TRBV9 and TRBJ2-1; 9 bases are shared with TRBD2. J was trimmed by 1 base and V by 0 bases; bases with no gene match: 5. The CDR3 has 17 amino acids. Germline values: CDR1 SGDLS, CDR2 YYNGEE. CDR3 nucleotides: TGTGCCAGCAGCGTAGGGGTTAGCGGGGGATCCTACAATGAGCAGTTCTTC. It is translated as CASSVGVSGGSYNEQFF.

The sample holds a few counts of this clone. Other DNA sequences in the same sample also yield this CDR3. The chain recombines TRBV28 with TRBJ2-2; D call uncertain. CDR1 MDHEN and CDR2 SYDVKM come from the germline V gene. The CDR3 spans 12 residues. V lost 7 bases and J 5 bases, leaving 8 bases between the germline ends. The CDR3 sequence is CASKTLTGELFF. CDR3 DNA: TGTGCCAGCAAGACCCTTACCGGGGAGCTGTTTTTT.

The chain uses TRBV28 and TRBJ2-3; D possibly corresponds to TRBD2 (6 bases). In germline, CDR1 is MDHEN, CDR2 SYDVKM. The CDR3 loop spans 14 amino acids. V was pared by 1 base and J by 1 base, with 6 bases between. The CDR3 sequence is CASSLSSGTDTQYF. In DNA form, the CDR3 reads TGTGCCAGCAGTTTATCTAGCGGCACAGATACGCAGTATTTT.

The CDR3 loop reads CASSLFSAEETQYF. The DNA of the CDR3 is TGCGCCAGCAGCTTGTTTTCAGCAGAGGAGACCCAGTACTTC. The chain joins TRBV5-1 to TRBJ2-5, with D unclear. The CDR3 length is 14 residues. Trimming cost V 1 base and J 5 bases, with 12 bases left between them. The germline CDR1 and CDR2 sequences are SGHRS and YFSETQ. Combining the CDR3 with reference TRBV5-1 and TRBJ2-5 gives the whole variable domain KAGVTQTPRYLIKTRGQQVTLSCSPISGHRSVSWYQQTPGQGLQFLFEYFSETQRNKGNFPGRFSGRQFSNSRSEMNVSTLELGDSALYLCASSLFSAEETQYFGPGTRLLVL.

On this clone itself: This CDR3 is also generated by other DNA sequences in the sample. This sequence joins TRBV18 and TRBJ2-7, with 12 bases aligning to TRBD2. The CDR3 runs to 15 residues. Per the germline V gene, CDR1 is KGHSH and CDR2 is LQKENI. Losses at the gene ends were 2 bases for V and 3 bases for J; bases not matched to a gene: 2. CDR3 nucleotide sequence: TGTGCCAGCTCACCATCGACTAGCGGGAGCTACGAGCAGTACTTC. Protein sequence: CASSPSTSGSYEQYF.

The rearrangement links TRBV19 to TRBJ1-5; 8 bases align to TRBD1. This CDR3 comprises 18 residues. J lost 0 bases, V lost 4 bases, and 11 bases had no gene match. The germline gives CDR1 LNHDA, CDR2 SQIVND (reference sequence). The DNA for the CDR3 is TGTGCCAGTAGTACCCCGGCAGGGGGCGCTTATAGCAATCAGCCCCAGCATTTT. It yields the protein CASSTPAGGAYSNQPQHF.

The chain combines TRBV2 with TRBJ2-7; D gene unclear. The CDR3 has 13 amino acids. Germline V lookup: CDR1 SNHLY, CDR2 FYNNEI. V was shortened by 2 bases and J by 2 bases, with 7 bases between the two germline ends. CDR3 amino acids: CASSESNTYEQYF. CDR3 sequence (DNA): TGTGCCAGCAGTGAATCCAATACCTACGAGCAGTACTTC.

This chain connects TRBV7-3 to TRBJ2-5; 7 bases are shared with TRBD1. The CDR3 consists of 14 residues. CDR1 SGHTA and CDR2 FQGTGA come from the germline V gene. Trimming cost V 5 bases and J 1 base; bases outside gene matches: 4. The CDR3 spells CASSPTGAQETQYF. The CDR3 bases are TGTGCCAGCAGCCCAACAGGGGCCCAAGAGACCCAGTACTTC.

The CDR3 DNA sequence: TGTGCCAGCAGCTCAACGGGAGAAGAGACCCAGTACTTC. Its translation is CASSSTGEETQYF. V usage is TRBV5-4 and J usage is TRBJ2-5; maybe TRBD2 (6 bases). V lost 3 bases to trimming and J lost 3 bases, with 9 bases between them. This CDR3 has 13 amino acids. Germline V CDR1 and CDR2: SGHNT, YYREEE (reference sequence).

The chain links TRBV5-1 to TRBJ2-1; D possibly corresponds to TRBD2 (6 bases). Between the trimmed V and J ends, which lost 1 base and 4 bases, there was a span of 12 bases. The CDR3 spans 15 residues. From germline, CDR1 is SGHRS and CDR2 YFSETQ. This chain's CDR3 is CASSLMGGAYNEQFF. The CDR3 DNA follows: TGCGCCAGCAGCTTGATGGGAGGAGCTTACAATGAGCAGTTCTTC.

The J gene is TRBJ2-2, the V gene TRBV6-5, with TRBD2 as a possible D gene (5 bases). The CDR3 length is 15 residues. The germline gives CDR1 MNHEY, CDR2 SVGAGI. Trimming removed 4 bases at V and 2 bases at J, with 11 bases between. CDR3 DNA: TGTGCCAGCAGTTTAGAGAGCGGAAACACCGGGGAGCTGTTTTTT. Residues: CASSLESGNTGELFF.

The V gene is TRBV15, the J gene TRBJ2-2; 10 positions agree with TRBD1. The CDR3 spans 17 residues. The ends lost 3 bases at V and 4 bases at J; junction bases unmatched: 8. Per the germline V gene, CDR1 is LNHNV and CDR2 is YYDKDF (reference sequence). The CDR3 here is CATSRERQGATTGELFF. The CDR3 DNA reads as TGTGCCACCAGCAGGGAGCGACAGGGGGCAACCACCGGGGAGCTGTTTTTT.

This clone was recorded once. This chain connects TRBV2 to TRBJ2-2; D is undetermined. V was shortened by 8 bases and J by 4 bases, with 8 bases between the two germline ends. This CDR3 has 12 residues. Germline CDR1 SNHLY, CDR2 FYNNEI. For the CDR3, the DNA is TGTGCCAGCGGTTTGGGCACCGGGGAGCTGTTTTTT. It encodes CASGLGTGELFF.

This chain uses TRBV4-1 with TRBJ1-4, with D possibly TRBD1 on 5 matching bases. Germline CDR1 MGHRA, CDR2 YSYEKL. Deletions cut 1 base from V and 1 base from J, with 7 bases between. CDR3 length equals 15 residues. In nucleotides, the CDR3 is TGCGCCAGCAGCCAAGTGCAGGGAACTAATGAAAAACTGTTTTTT. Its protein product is CASSQVQGTNEKLFF.

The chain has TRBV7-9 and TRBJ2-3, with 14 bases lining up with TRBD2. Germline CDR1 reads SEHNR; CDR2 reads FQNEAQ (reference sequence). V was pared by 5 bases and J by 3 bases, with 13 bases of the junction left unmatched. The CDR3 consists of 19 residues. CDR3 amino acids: CASSEFRGLAGEGTDTQYF. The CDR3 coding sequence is TGTGCCAGCAGCGAATTTAGGGGACTAGCGGGAGAGGGGACAGATACGCAGTATTTT.